Listed below are T cell receptor beta chains from one sample, sequenced in a study of shared clonotypes between healthy human individuals. Using immunoSEQ multiplex PCR, the repertoire was profiled, and TCRdb retains in-frame clones only, with some absent. The data show more than 2,000,000 clones, 85% to 95% seen once. Sequencing input: naive CD4+ T cells sorted from blood. The receptors were gathered from a man in his late teens or twenties in good health. Each CDR3 is given with its conserved first and last residue. Fields, in order: J gene, V gene, clone size, D gene, CDR3 DNA, CDR3 protein. A D gene is named only where the DNA matches it firmly. Clone size is shown for a subset of rows, as once, few, many or a class of expanded clone.

j_call: TRBJ1-5; v_call: TRBV6-6; clone_size: NA; d_call: NA; cdr3_nt: TGTGCCAGTCAGGGATTTCTAAGCAATCAGCCCCAGCATTTT; cdr3_aa: CASQGFLSNQPQHF
j_call: TRBJ1-1; v_call: TRBV7-9; clone_size: NA; d_call: NA; cdr3_nt: TGTGCCAGCAGCCAAGATGGTTTCCGGACGAACACTGAAGCTTTCTTT; cdr3_aa: CASSQDGFRTNTEAFF
j_call: TRBJ1-6; v_call: TRBV7-9; clone_size: NA; d_call: NA; cdr3_nt: TGTGCCAGCAGCTTAGCCCCACAGGGATCACCCCTCCACTTT; cdr3_aa: CASSLAPQGSPLHF
j_call: TRBJ2-7; v_call: TRBV4-1; clone_size: NA; d_call: TRBD1; cdr3_nt: TGCGCCAGCAGCCAAGGGGGGGTGGGACAGGGACACTACGAGCAGTACTTC; cdr3_aa: CASSQGGVGQGHYEQYF
j_call: TRBJ2-7; v_call: TRBV7-2; clone_size: NA; d_call: NA; cdr3_nt: TGTGCCAGCAGCTTAGCAGGGGGGAAGGGGTCCTACGAGCAGTACTTC; cdr3_aa: CASSLAGGKGSYEQYF
j_call: TRBJ1-5; v_call: TRBV9; clone_size: NA; d_call: NA; cdr3_nt: TGTGCCAGCGGCCTTACGGATCAGCCCCAGCATTTT; cdr3_aa: CASGLTDQPQHF
j_call: TRBJ1-2; v_call: TRBV5-1; clone_size: few; d_call: NA; cdr3_nt: TGCGCCAGCAGCCGCCGGGACAACAAGGATGGCTACACCTTC; cdr3_aa: CASSRRDNKDGYTF
j_call: TRBJ2-1; v_call: TRBV10-3; clone_size: NA; d_call: TRBD2; cdr3_nt: TGTGCCATCAGTGAAGCGGGAGCAGGAGAGCAGTTCTTC; cdr3_aa: CAISEAGAGEQFF
j_call: TRBJ1-2; v_call: TRBV30; clone_size: NA; d_call: NA; cdr3_nt: TGTGCCTGGATAGCTTTTCCCGGGACTCCGGAGTATGGCTACACCTTC; cdr3_aa: CAWIAFPGTPEYGYTF
j_call: TRBJ2-5; v_call: TRBV9; clone_size: once; d_call: NA; cdr3_nt: TGTGCCAGCAGCGTAGAGGCAACCCCAGGTGGCGAGACCCAGTACTTC; cdr3_aa: CASSVEATPGGETQYF
j_call: TRBJ1-6; v_call: TRBV9; clone_size: few; d_call: NA; cdr3_nt: TGTGCCAGCAGCGTAGCTCAGGTTAATTCACCCCTCCACTTT; cdr3_aa: CASSVAQVNSPLHF